What follows is one T cell receptor (beta chain) and its context. Its binding antigen is unknown. No clone much larger than this one lies a single base away; base qualities are absent. The CDR3, cysteine through phenylalanine, is 15 amino acids long. The CDR3 DNA has 45 bases and is translated from base 1. Relative to germline, V is 3 bases shorter and J is 7 bases shorter, with 17 bases between their ends. Via the germline V gene, CDR1 is SGHAT and CDR2 FQNNGV. The source of the sample is a study of blood T cell repertoires in COVID-19 (TCRdb year 2020). In the study overall: The collaborator samples originated in the United States, Italy and Spain and spanned the acute and convalescent phases of COVID-19. Sample metadata almost always included a de-identified subject ID, COVID-19 status, age in years and sex. The repertoires were released in a freely available public database intended as a resource for research on the immune response to SARS-CoV-2. Subjects who had been exposed to COVID-19, were actively infected with it, or had recovered from it provided the deeply sampled blood TCRbeta repertoires that made up the dataset. Where available, HLA class I and class II types were taken from metadata supplied by the sample provider and were not determined by assay-based typing. The prospective study material was composed of cDNA or gDNA derived from T cells, B-cell-depleted T cells, or PBMCs. Samples came from the ongoing ImmuneRACE study (first 160 participants) plus 1,254 subjects from 6 global collaborators.

The collaborating institutions used their own protocols to collect whole blood in K2EDTA tubes. For TCRbeta analysis, collaborators shipped samples as frozen whole blood, isolated PBMCs, or DNA extracted from either of those sample types. What the study reported, not specific to this receptor: The amount of clinical and demographic metadata varied by source and participant and was provided uncurated.

TCRbeta CDR3 regions were amplified from genomic DNA using the immunoSEQ Assay, a bias-controlled multiplex PCR. The authors' analysis ran thus. Within the assay, amplification of reference gene primers was used to estimate how many nucleated cells each sample contained. To quantify the absolute abundance of each unique TCRbeta CDR3 rearrangement, sequence reads were collapsed and filtered. For each sample, productive Simpson clonality was calculated by taking the square root of Simpson's diversity index across productive rearrangements. As stored in TCRdb, this immuneACCESS dataset retains in-frame rearrangements with V and J assigned. A fraction of the clones does not appear; measured against another copy, unresolved V genes explain less than half of the discrepancy, and the remainder lacks a known reason. D and trimming were read from the DNA, whereas the V and J calls and clone size are those reported in that table. The sample records fewer than 70,000 clones, roughly 87% of which are singletons. The ten largest clones represent over 7.5% of the sample.

The chain couples TRBV11-2 to TRBJ2-3, with the D gene too uncertain to name. Sequencing was performed on peripheral blood. This TCR came from a man aged 50 or older with active COVID-19. The DNA reads as follows: TGTGCCAGCAGCTTCACCCAGGCAGCACAGAATACGCAGTATTTT. This codes for CASSFTQAAQNTQYF. The CDR3 plus the reference TRBV11-2 and TRBJ2-3 genes for the other parts give the full variable domain: EAGVAQSPRYKIIEKRQSVAFWCNPISGHATLYWYQQILGQGPKLLIQFQNNGVVDDSQLPKDRFSAERLKGVDSTLKIQPAKLEDSAVYLCASSFTQAAQNTQYFGPGTRLTVL.